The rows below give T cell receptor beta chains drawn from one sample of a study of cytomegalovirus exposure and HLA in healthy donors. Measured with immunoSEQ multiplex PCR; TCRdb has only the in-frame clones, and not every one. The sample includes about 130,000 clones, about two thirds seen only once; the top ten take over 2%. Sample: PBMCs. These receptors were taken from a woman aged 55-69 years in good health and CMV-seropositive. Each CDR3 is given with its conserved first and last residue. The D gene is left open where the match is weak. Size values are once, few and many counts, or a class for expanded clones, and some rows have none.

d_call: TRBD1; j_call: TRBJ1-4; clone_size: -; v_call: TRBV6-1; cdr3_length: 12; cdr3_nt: TGTGCCAGCAGGGCCGACAGGGGAAAACTGTTTTTT; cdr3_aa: CASRADRGKLFF
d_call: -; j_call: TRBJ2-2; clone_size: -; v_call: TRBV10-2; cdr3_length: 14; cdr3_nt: TGCGCCACTTCTGGGGGGGGGCGCACCGGGGAGCTGTTTTTT; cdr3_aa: CATSGGGRTGELFF
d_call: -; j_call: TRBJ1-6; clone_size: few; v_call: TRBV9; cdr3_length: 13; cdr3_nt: TGTGCCAGCAGCGTAGATAGAATAGCGCCCCTCCACTTT; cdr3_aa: CASSVDRIAPLHF
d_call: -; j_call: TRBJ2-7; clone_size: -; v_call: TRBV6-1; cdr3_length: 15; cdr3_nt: TGTGCCAGCAGTGGGAACAGCCTCCCAGTGAGCGAGCAGTACTTC; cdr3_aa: CASSGNSLPVSEQYF
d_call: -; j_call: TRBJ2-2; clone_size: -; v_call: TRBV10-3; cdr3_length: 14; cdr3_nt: TGTGCCATAGAGGGGGGGCCTGGTACCGGGGAGCTGTTTTTT; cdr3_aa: CAIEGGPGTGELFF
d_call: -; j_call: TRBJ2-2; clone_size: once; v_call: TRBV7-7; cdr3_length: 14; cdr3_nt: TGTGCTAGCAGTTCCCCAGGGAACACCGGGGAGCTGTTTTTT; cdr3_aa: CASSSPGNTGELFF
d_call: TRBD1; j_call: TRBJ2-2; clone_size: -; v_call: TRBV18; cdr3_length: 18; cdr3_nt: TGTGCCAGCTCACCACATTTGCCGGGACAGGGGTCTTCCGGGGAGCTGTTTTTT; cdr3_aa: CASSPHLPGQGSSGELFF
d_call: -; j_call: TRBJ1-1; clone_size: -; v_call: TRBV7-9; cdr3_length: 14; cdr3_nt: TGTGCCAGCAGCGGGCAGGGAGGCTACACTGAAGCTTTCTTT; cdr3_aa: CASSGQGGYTEAFF
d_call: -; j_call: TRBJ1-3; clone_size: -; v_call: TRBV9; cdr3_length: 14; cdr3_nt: TGTGCCAGCAGCCCCGGGACTGCTGGAAACACCATATATTTT; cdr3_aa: CASSPGTAGNTIYF
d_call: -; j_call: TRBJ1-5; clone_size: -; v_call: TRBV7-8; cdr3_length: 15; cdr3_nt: TGTGCCAGCAGCTTAGGTCGCCCCTATGATCAGCCCCAGCATTTT; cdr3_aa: CASSLGRPYDQPQHF
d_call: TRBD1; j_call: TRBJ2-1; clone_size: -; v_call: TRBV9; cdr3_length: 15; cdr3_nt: TGTGCCAGCAGCGTTGGACAGGGTCCGTACAATGAGCAGTTCTTC; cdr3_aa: CASSVGQGPYNEQFF
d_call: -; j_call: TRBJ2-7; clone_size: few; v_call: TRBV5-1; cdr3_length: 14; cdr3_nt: TGCGCCAGCAGCTCCCTGGGGGGTTCCTACGAGCAGTACTTC; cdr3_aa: CASSSLGGSYEQYF
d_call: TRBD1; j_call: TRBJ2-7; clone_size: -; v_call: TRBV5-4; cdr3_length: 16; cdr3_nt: TGTGCCAGCAGCTTGCCTTCCGGGACAGGGCTTTACGAGCAGTACTTC; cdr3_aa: CASSLPSGTGLYEQYF
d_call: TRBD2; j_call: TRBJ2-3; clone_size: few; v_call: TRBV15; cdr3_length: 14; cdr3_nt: TGTGCCACCAGCCTAGCGGGGCGCACAGATACGCAGTATTTT; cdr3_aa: CATSLAGRTDTQYF